In this sample, the clone carrying this TCR beta chain turned up a few times. The antigen remains undetermined. The sample originates from a study of T cells in localized non-small cell lung cancer. Libraries were prepared by immunoSEQ multiplex PCR; TCRdb keeps only in-frame clonotypes and omits some of them. The sample has approximately 63,000 clones; about 87% are singletons. Whole-study findings and limits: Heterogeneity remains possible because sequencing was limited to only one tumor region. Adjacent uninvolved lung tissue had the highest T cell clonality, exceeding tumor. Those with higher blood T cell density had longer overall survival. There were a median around 59 of the top 100 tumor clones appearing in adjacent lung.

This receptor was identified in a man between 40 and 70 years old with stage I squamous cell lung carcinoma. Material: peripheral blood, obtained before any cancer treatment.

CDR3 DNA: TGTGCCAGCAGCGTAGATCTAGCTGGCTACGAGCAGTACTTC. It translates to CASSVDLAGYEQYF. The V and J genes are TRBV9 and TRBJ2-7; perhaps TRBD2 as D (5 bases). The CDR3 totals 14 residues. In germline, CDR1 is SGDLS, CDR2 YYNGEE. V gave up 0 bases and J gave up 3 bases, with 10 bases separating them.